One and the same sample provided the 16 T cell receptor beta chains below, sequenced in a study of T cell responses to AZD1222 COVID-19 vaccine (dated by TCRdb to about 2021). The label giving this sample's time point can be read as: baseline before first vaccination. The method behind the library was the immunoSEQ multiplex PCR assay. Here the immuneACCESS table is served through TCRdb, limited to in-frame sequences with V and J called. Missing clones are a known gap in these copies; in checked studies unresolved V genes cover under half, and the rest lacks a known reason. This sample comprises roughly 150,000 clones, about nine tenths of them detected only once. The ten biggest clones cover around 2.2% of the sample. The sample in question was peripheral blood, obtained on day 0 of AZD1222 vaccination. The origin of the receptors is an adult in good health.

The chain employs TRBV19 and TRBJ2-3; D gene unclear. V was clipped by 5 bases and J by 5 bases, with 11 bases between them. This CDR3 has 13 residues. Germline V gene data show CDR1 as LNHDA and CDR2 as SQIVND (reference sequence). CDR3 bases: TGTGCCAGTAGTCCCCGGTCGGGAGATACGCAGTATTTT. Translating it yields CASSPRSGDTQYF.

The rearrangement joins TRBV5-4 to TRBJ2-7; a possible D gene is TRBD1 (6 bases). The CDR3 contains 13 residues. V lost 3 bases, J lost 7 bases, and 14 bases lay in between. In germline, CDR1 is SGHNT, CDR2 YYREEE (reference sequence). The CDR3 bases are TGTGCCAGCAGCTCCCGGGCAGGGGCGGAGCAGTACTTC. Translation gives CASSSRAGAEQYF.

DNA for the CDR3: TGTGCCAGCAGCTTAAAAGGGACAGGATACGAGCAGTACTTC. Translated, it gives CASSLKGTGYEQYF. V gene TRBV11-3 combines with J gene TRBJ2-7; the match to TRBD1 covers 8 bases. The CDR3 loop spans 14 amino acids. V lost 2 bases, J lost 4 bases, and 4 bases stayed unmatched. CDR1 is SGHNT and CDR2 is YENEEA in the germline V gene. Drawing the rest from reference TRBV11-3 and TRBJ2-7, the complete variable domain is EAGVVQSPRYKIIEKKQPVAFWCNPISGHNTLYWYLQNLGQGPELLIRYENEEAVDDSQLPKDRFSAERLKGVDSTLKIQPAELGDSAVYLCASSLKGTGYEQYFGPGTRLTVT.

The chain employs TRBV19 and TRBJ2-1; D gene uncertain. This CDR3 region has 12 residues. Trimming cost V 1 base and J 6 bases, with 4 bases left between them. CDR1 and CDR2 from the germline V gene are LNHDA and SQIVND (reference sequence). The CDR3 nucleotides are TGTGCCAGTAGTATAGGGATCAATGAGCAGTTCTTC. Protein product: CASSIGINEQFF.

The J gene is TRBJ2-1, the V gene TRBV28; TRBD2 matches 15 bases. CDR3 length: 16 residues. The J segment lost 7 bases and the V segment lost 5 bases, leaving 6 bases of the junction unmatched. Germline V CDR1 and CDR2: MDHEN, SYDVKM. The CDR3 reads CASSPWTSGRENEQFF. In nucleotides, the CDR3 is TGTGCCAGCAGTCCTTGGACTAGCGGGAGGGAAAATGAGCAGTTCTTC.

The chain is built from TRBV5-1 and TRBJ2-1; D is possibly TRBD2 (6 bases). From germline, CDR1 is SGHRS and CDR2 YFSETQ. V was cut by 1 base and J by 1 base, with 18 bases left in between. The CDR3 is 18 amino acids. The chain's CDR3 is CASSLIPAGRSSYNEQFF. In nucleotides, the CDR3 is TGCGCCAGCAGCTTGATACCTGCAGGGAGGAGTTCCTACAATGAGCAGTTCTTC.

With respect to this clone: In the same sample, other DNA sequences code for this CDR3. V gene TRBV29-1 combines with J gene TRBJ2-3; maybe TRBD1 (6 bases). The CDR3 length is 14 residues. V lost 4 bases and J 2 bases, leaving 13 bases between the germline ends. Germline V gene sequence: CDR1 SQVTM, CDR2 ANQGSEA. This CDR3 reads CSVGGQLHTDTQYF. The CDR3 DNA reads TGCAGCGTTGGTGGACAGCTCCACACAGATACGCAGTATTTT.

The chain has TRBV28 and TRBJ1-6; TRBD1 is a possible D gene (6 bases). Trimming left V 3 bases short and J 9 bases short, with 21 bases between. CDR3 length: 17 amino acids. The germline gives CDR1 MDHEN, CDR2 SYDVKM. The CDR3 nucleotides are TGTGCCAGCAGTTTCATCGTGGGGGCGCGTGTGTTTTCACCCCTCCACTTT. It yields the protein CASSFIVGARVFSPLHF.

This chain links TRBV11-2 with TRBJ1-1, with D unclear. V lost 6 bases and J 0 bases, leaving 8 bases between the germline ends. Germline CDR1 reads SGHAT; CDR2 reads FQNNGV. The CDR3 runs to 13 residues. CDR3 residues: CASRISMNTEAFF. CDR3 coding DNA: TGTGCCAGCAGGATATCCATGAACACTGAAGCTTTCTTT.

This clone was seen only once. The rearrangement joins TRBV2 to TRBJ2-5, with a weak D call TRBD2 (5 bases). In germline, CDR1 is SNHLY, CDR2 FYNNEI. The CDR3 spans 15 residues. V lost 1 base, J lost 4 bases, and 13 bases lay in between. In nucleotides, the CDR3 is TGTGCCAGCAGTGAAGGGCAAAAGGACTCAGAGACCCAGTACTTC. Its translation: CASSEGQKDSETQYF.

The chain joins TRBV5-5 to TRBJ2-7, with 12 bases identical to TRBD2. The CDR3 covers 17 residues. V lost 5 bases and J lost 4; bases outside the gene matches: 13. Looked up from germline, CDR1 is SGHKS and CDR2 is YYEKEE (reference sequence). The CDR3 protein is CASSPSLAGGSRYEQYF. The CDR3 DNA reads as TGTGCCAGCAGTCCCTCACTAGCGGGAGGCAGCCGGTACGAGCAGTACTTC. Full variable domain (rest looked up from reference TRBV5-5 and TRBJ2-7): DAGVTQSPTHLIKTRGQQVTLRCSPISGHKSVSWYQQVLGQGPQFIFQYYEKEERGRGNFPDRFSARQFPNYSSELNVNALLLGDSALYLCASSPSLAGGSRYEQYFGPGTRLTVT.

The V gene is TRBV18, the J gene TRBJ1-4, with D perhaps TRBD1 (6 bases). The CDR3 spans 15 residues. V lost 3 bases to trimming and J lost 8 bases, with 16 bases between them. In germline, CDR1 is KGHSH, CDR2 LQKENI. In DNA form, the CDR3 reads TGTGCCAGCTCACCGACCTGGGGGCGCGACGAAAAACTGTTTTTT. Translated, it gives CASSPTWGRDEKLFF.

The CDR3 DNA follows: TGTGCCAGTCAAGGGGAATCCACTGAAGCTTTCTTT. Translation gives CASQGESTEAFF. The gene calls are TRBV19 and TRBJ1-1; D is perhaps TRBD1 (5 bases). Trimming removed 8 bases at V and 4 bases at J, with 11 bases between. CDR1 and CDR2 (germline): LNHDA, SQIVND (reference sequence). The CDR3 loop spans 12 amino acids.

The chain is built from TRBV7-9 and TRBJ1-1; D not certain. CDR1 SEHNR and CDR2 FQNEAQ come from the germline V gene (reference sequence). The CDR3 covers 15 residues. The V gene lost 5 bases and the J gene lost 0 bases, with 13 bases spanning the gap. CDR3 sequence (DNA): TGTGCCAGCAGCCCAAGGGAGCGAATGAACACTGAAGCTTTCTTT. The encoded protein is CASSPRERMNTEAFF.

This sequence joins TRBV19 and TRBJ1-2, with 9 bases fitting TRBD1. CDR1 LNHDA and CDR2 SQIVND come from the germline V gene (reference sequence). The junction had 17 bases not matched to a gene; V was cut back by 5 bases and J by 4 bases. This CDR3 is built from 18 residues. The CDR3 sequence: CASSPRGGDRDRFYGYTF. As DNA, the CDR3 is TGTGCCAGTAGTCCCCGTGGGGGGGACAGGGATCGGTTCTATGGCTACACCTTC.

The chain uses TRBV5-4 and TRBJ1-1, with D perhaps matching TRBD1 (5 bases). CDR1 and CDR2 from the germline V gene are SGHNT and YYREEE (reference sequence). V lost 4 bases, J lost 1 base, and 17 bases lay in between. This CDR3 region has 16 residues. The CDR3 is CASSPGSRGANTEAFF. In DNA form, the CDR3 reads TGTGCCAGCAGCCCCGGATCGAGGGGAGCGAACACTGAAGCTTTCTTT.